These T cell receptor beta chains were read from a single sample in a study of post-analysis software for immune sequencing data. TCRdb reanalysed the PCR reads using MiXCR and keeps one entry per CDR3 protein. This sample has about 620,000 distinct CDR3 sequences, with 44% found just once. Material for sequencing was blood. The receptors were gathered from a girl aged 5-17 years with multiple sclerosis. The CDR3 runs from the conserved cysteine through the conserved F or W. D genes are given only for firm matches. Only part of the rows carry a size: once, few, many, or a class if the clone is expanded.

clone_size j_call v_call d_call cdr3_nt cdr3_aa
few TRBJ2-6 TRBV29-1 . TGCAGCGTTGCAGGACTGGTCTCTGGGGCCAACGTCCTGACTTTC CSVAGLVSGANVLTF
. TRBJ2-7 TRBV5-1 . TGCGCCAGCAGCGGTTTTTCTGGGATCTCAGCTTACGAGCAGTACTTC CASSGFSGISAYEQYF
few TRBJ1-2 TRBV29-1 TRBD1 TGCAGCGTCGCGGGACAGGGGATAGATGGCTACACCTTC CSVAGQGIDGYTF
few TRBJ2-1 TRBV7-2 TRBD2 TGTGCCAGCAGCCCCCCTAGCGGCCCATTATACAATGAGCAGTTCTTC CASSPPSGPLYNEQFF
. TRBJ1-2 TRBV10-3 . TGTGCCATCAGTGAAGGTCGAGAGGTTGGCTATGGCTACACCTTC CAISEGREVGYGYTF
few TRBJ2-5 TRBV29-1 TRBD2 TGCAGCGTTGAAGATTATCGTAGCGGGAGGGCCGGGGAGACCCAGTACTTC CSVEDYRSGRAGETQYF
. TRBJ2-3 TRBV12-3/TRBV12-4 . TGTGCCAGCAGTTGGATGGTGAGAGCTGATACGCAGTATTTT CASSWMVRADTQYF
. TRBJ1-1 TRBV12-3/TRBV12-4 . TGTGCCAGCACCCCAGGGACTGAAGCTTTCTTT CASTPGTEAFF
. TRBJ1-2 TRBV27 TRBD1 TGTGCCAGCAGTGGGACAGGGTACGGCTACACCTTC CASSGTGYGYTF
once TRBJ2-1 TRBV7-8 . TGTGCTCTGCTCCGGGACGGGGCCTACAATGAGCAGTTCTTC CALLRDGAYNEQFF
many TRBJ2-5 TRBV7-6 . TGTGCCAGCAGCTATCGGGCTAGCCTCCAAGAGACCCAGTACTTC CASSYRASLQETQYF
. TRBJ1-2 TRBV6-5 TRBD1 TGTGCCAGCAGCATTGACAGGGGGGGGCATGGCTACACCTTC CASSIDRGGHGYTF
. TRBJ1-4 TRBV20-1 . TGCAGTGCCTCCATTAGGGGGGATTTGAATGAAAAACTGTTTTTT CSASIRGDLNEKLFF
. TRBJ2-7 TRBV3-1 TRBD1 TGTGCCAGCAGCTCTGTACCGGGACAGCGATACTACGAGCAGTACTTC CASSSVPGQRYYEQYF
. TRBJ1-5 TRBV4-1 . TGTGCCAGCAGCCAAGAGGGGGGCAATCAGCCCCAGCATTTT CASSQEGGNQPQHF
. TRBJ2-6 TRBV27 TRBD1 TGTGCCAGCAGTTTCGGGACAGGAGCGAGCTCTGGGGCCAACGTCCTGACTTTC CASSFGTGASSGANVLTF
few TRBJ1-2 TRBV20-1 . TGCAGTGCTAGCTCCGGGAACCATGGCTACACCTTC CSASSGNHGYTF
few TRBJ2-5 TRBV27 TRBD1 TGTGCCAGCAGTTCCCTAATTTGGACAGGGGGTGTGGAGACCCAGTACTTC CASSSLIWTGGVETQYF
few TRBJ2-6 TRBV12-3/TRBV12-4 TRBD1 TGTGCCAGCAGTTGGGGACAGGGAATCTCTGGGGCCAACGTCCTGACTTTC CASSWGQGISGANVLTF
. TRBJ2-7 TRBV12-3/TRBV12-4 . TGTGCCAGCAGTAGTCGGACAGATAGGTACTTC CASSSRTDRYF
few TRBJ2-7 TRBV15 . TGTGCCACCAGCACATTCCAGGGGTTCTCCTACGAGCAGTACTTC CATSTFQGFSYEQYF
. TRBJ1-4 TRBV7-2 TRBD1 TGTGCCAGCAGCTCGGACAGGAAAAATGAAAAACTGTTTTTT CASSSDRKNEKLFF
. TRBJ1-3 TRBV20-1 . TGCAGTGCTAGACCCTCCCCTGGAAACACCATATATTTT CSARPSPGNTIYF
many TRBJ2-5 TRBV12-3/TRBV12-4 TRBD1 TGTGCCAGCAGTAGCCGGGACAGCCAGTACTTC CASSSRDSQYF
. TRBJ2-3 TRBV4-1 . TGCGCCAGCAGCCAAGCCTTGAAAGATACGCAGTATTTT CASSQALKDTQYF
. TRBJ2-3 TRBV20-1 . TGCAGTGCTGATAGGACTAAACAAGGGGCAGATACGCAGTATTTT CSADRTKQGADTQYF
. TRBJ1-4 TRBV30 . TGTGCCTGGGCCCGGGGGGGTACGGATGAAAAACTGTTTTTT CAWARGGTDEKLFF
. TRBJ2-1 TRBV29-1 . TGCAGCGTTGAAGTGCATATGGGGACAAGTTACAATGAGCAGTTCTTC CSVEVHMGTSYNEQFF
. TRBJ2-2 TRBV24-1 . TGTGCCACCTCCGTGGACGGGAACACCGGGGAGCTGTTTTTT CATSVDGNTGELFF
. TRBJ2-7 TRBV6-5 . TGTGCCAGCAGACAAAAAGGGCCCTACGAGCAGTACTTC CASRQKGPYEQYF
. TRBJ1-5 TRBV27 . TGTGCCAGCAGTTCAAGACAGATCAATCAGCCCCAGCATTTT CASSSRQINQPQHF
. TRBJ2-5 TRBV3-1 . TGTGCCAGCAGCTTAATATCCGGGACAGACGGGAGACCGGAGACCCAGTACTTC CASSLISGTDGRPETQYF
few TRBJ2-7 TRBV12-3/TRBV12-4 TRBD2 TGTGCCAGTGGGCGGGGGAGCTCCTACGAGCAGTACTTC CASGRGSSYEQYF
. TRBJ2-2 TRBV12-3/TRBV12-4 TRBD2 TGTGCCAGCACCCGGACTAGAATAACCGGGGAGCTGTTTTTT CASTRTRITGELFF
few TRBJ2-7 TRBV6-5 . TGTGCCAGCAGTTACTCCGTCTCTCGGGACACGGTCTCCTACGAGCAGTACTTC CASSYSVSRDTVSYEQYF
. TRBJ2-7 TRBV29-1 TRBD1 TGCAGCGCCGGGTGGGGGACAGGAGCCTACGAGCAGTACTTC CSAGWGTGAYEQYF
few TRBJ2-7 TRBV4-1 TRBD2 TGCGCCAGCAGCCAAGTTGGGAAGCGGGAGCGCTACGAGCAGTACTTC CASSQVGKRERYEQYF
. TRBJ1-2 TRBV7-9 . TGTGCCAGCAGCTTAGCACAGGTCCACTATGGCTACACCTTC CASSLAQVHYGYTF
. TRBJ2-7 TRBV10-3 . TGTGCCGAGAGGGGCGCCGAGCAGTACTTC CAERGAEQYF
few TRBJ2-3 TRBV10-3 . TGTGCCATCAGTGAGCGGGGGGCCCATAGGGATACGCAGTATTTT CAISERGAHRDTQYF
few TRBJ1-2 TRBV18 . TGTGCCAGCTCACAAACACGAAAATATGGCTACACCTTC CASSQTRKYGYTF
. TRBJ1-1 TRBV28 . TGTACCTCTGCCGACCGGACGGGGACTGAAGCTTTCTTT CTSADRTGTEAFF
. TRBJ2-5 TRBV10-2 . TGCGCCAGCAGCCGGATATCTCAAGAGACCCAGTACTTC CASSRISQETQYF
few TRBJ2-5 TRBV7-6 . TGTGCCAGCAGCCCAGAGACAGGTCAAGAGACCCAGTACTTC CASSPETGQETQYF
. TRBJ2-4 TRBV7-6 . TGTGCCAGCAGCTTAGCGGCCCTGGGGGAGCAGTACTTC CASSLAALGEQYF
. TRBJ1-5 TRBV7-8 TRBD1 TGTGCCAGCAGCTCGGACAGGGGGAGGAATCAGCCCCAGCATTTT CASSSDRGRNQPQHF
many TRBJ2-7 TRBV7-2 TRBD1 TGTGCCAGCAGCCCGGACAGGGGAGTCCACGAGCAGTACTTC CASSPDRGVHEQYF
. TRBJ2-7 TRBV5-5 . TGTGCCAGCAGCTTCGGACTTGCTCAAGAGGCCCAGTACTTC CASSFGLAQEAQYF
. TRBJ2-7 TRBV25-1 . . CASSTSQGIKASEQYF
few TRBJ2-3 TRBV15 TRBD1 TGTGCCACCAGCTTCCCCCCGGGAGACAGGGGGGGGATGGGTACGCAGTATTTT CATSFPPGDRGGMGTQYF
. TRBJ1-2 TRBV12-5 . TGTGCTAGTGGTTTGGTTCTACATGAACCTACTAACTATGGCTACACCTTC CASGLVLHEPTNYGYTF
few TRBJ1-2 TRBV12-3/TRBV12-4 . TGTGCCAGCAGTCCCTCAAACCTCTATGGCTACACCTTC CASSPSNLYGYTF
. TRBJ2-7 TRBV6-5 TRBD1 TGTGCCTGCACCGACAGGGGTGGCTCCTACGAGCAGTACTTC CACTDRGGSYEQYF
few TRBJ2-1 TRBV10-3 TRBD1 TGTGCCATTTCGGGACAGGGGACCTACAATGAGCAGTTCTTC CAISGQGTYNEQFF
. TRBJ2-7 TRBV20-1 . TGCAGTGCTAGGCGGCGGGACCCCTACGAGCAGTACTTC CSARRRDPYEQYF